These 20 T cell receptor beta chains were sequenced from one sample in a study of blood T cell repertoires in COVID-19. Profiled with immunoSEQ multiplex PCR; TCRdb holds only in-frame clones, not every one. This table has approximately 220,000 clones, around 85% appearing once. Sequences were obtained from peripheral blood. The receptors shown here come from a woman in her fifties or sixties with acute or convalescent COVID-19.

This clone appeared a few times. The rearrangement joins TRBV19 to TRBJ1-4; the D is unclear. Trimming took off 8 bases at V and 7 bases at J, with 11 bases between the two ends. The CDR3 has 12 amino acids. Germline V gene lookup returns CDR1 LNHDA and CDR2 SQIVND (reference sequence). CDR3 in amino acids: CASRRASEKLFF. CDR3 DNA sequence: TGTGCCAGTCGGCGGGCGAGTGAAAAACTGTTTTTT.

The CDR3 DNA reads TGTGCCAGCAGCCCACGGGACAGAGCGATGAACACTGAAGCTTTCTTT. It encodes CASSPRDRAMNTEAFF. V gene TRBV3-1 (or the pseudogene TRBV3-2) combines with J gene TRBJ1-1; 7 bases agree with TRBD1. The length of the CDR3 is 16 residues. From germline, CDR1 is LGHDT and CDR2 YNNKEL (reference sequence). V dropped 4 bases and J dropped 0; count of bases not matched to a gene: 8.

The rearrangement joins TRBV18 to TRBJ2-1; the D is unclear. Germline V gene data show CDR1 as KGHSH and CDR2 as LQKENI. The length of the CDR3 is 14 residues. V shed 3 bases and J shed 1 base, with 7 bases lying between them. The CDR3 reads CASSPETSYNEQFF. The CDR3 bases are TGTGCCAGCTCACCGGAGACTTCCTACAATGAGCAGTTCTTC.

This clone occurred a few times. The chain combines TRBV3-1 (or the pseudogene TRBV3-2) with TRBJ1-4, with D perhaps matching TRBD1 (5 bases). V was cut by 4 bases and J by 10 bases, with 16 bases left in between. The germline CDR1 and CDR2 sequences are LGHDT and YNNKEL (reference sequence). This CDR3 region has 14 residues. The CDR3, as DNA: TGTGCCAGCAGCCCCGAATCAAATAGGGGAAAACTGTTTTTT. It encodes CASSPESNRGKLFF.

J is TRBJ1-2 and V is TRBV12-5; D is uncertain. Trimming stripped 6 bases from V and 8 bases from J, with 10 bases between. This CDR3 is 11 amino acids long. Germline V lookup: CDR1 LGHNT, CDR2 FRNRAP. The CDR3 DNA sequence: TGTGCTAGTGGCTCCGGAGGAGGCTACACCTTC. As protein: CASGSGGGYTF. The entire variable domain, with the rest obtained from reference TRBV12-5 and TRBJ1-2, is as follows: DARVTQTPRHKVTEMGQEVTMRCQPILGHNTVFWYRQTMMQGLELLAYFRNRAPLDDSGMPKDRFSAEMPDATLATLKIQPSEPRDSAVYFCASGSGGGYTFGSGTRLTVV.

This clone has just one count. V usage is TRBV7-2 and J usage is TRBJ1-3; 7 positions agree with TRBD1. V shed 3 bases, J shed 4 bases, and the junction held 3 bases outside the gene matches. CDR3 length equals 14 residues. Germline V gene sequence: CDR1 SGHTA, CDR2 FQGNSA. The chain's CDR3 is CASSFSDRGNTIYF. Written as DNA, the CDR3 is TGTGCCAGCAGCTTCTCGGACAGGGGAAACACCATATATTTT.

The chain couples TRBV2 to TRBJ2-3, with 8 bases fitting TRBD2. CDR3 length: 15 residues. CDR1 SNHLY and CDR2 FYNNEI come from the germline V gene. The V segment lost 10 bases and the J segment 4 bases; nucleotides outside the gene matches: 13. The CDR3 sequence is CATRRLALVADTQYF. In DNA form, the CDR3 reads TGTGCCACTAGACGACTAGCGCTTGTCGCAGATACGCAGTATTTT.

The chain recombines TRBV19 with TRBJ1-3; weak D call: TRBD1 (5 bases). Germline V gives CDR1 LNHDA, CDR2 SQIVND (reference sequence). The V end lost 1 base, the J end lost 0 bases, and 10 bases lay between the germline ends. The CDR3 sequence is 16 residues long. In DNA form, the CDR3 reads TGTGCCAGTAGTATAGTGGGGCAGCGCTCTGGAAACACCATATATTTT. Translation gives CASSIVGQRSGNTIYF.

The CDR3 DNA sequence: TGCGCCAGCAGCCAGGGACTGCAGACCGGGGAGCTGTTTTTT. As protein: CASSQGLQTGELFF. The chain is built from TRBV5-1 and TRBJ2-2; tentatively, D is TRBD2 (6 bases). Germline V gene sequence: CDR1 SGHRS, CDR2 YFSETQ. V gave up 4 bases and J gave up 5 bases, with 12 bases separating them. The CDR3 sequence is 14 residues long. Combining the CDR3 with reference TRBV5-1 and TRBJ2-2 gives the whole variable domain KAGVTQTPRYLIKTRGQQVTLSCSPISGHRSVSWYQQTPGQGLQFLFEYFSETQRNKGNFPGRFSGRQFSNSRSEMNVSTLELGDSALYLCASSQGLQTGELFFGEGSRLTVL.

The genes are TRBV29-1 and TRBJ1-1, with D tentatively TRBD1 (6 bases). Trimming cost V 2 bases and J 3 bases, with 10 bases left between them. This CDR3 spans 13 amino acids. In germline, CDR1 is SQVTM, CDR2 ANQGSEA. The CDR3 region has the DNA TGCAGCGTTGAAAGGGGGGGATACACTGAAGCTTTCTTT. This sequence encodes CSVERGGYTEAFF.

CDR3 sequence reads: CASKNRMEVTQPQHF. The CDR3, as DNA: TGTGCCAGTAAAAACCGAATGGAGGTGACCCAGCCCCAGCATTTT. The chain combines TRBV19 with TRBJ1-5; no clear D gene. The ends were cut back, 7 bases at V and 7 bases at J, with 20 bases in the middle. The CDR3 length is 15 residues. CDR1 is LNHDA, CDR2 SQIVND, per germline (reference sequence).

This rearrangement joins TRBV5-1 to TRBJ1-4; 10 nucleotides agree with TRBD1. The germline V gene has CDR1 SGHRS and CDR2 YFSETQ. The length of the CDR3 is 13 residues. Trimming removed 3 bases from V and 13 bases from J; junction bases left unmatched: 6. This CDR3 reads CASSSGQGEVLFF. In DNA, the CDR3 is TGCGCCAGCAGCTCCGGACAGGGGGAAGTACTGTTTTTT.

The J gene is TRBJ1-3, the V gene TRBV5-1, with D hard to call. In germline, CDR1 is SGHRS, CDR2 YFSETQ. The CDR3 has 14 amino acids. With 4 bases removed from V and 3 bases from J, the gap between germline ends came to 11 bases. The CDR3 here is CASSPTGDGNTIYF. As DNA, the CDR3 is TGCGCCAGCAGCCCGACCGGGGATGGAAACACCATATATTTT.

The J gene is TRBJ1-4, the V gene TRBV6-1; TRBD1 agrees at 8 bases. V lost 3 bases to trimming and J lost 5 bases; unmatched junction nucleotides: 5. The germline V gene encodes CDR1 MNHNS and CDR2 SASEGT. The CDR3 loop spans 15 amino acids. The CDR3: CASSDSGQGNEKLFF. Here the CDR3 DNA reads TGTGCCAGCAGTGATTCAGGACAGGGAAATGAAAAACTGTTTTTT.

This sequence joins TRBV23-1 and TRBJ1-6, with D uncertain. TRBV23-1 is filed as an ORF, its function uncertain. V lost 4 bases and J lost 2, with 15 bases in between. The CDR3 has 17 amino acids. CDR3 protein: CASSRLSPVAYNSPLHF. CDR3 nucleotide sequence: TGCGCCAGCAGTCGACTTTCCCCAGTGGCCTATAATTCACCCCTCCACTTT.

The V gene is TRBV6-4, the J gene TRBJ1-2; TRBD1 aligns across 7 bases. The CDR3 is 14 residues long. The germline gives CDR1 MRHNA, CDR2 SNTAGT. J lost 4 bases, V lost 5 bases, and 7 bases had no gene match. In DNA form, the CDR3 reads TGTGCCAGCAGTCCCCAGGGGGATGGCTATGGCTACACCTTC. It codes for CASSPQGDGYGYTF.

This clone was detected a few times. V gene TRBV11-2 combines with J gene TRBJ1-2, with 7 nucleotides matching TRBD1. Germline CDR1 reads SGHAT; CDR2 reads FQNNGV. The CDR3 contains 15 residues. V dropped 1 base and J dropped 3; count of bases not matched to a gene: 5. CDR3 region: CASSLVGTADYGYTF. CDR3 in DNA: TGTGCCAGCAGCTTAGTGGGGACAGCTGACTATGGCTACACCTTC.

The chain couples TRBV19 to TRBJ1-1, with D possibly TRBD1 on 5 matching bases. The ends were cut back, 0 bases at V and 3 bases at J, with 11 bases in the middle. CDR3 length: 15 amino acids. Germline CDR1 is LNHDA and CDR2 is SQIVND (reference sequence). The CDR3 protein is CASSIDSRADTEAFF. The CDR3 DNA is TGTGCCAGTAGTATAGATTCCAGGGCCGACACTGAAGCTTTCTTT.

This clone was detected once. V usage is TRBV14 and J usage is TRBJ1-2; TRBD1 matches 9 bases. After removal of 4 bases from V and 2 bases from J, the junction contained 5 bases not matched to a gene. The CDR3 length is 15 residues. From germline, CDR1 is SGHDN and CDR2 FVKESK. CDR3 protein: CASSLTGGINYGYTF. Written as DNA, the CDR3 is TGTGCCAGCAGCCTGACAGGGGGTATAAACTATGGCTACACCTTC.

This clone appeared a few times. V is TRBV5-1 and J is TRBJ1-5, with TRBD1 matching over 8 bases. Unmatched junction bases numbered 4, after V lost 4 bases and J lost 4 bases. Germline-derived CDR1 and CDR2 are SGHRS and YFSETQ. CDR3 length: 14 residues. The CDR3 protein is CASSPQGANQPQHF. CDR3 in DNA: TGCGCCAGCAGCCCCCAGGGGGCTAATCAGCCCCAGCATTTT.